A single T cell receptor beta chain is shown here with its context. In the original processing: Reference gene primer amplification gave estimated nucleated cell counts. The protocol was immunoSEQ multiplex PCR, while the TCRdb copy is restricted to in-frame clones and leaves out a portion. V and J calls and clone size are those listed in that table; D and trimming were worked out from the DNA. Altogether some 27,000 clones are present, around 86% being singletons, with the ten largest covering about 8%. The data were obtained in a study of blood T cell repertoires in COVID-19. Study as a whole: Researchers got acute and convalescent COVID-19 samples from the United States, Italy and Spain. Nucleic acid was either cDNA or gDNA, and it came from T cells, B-cell-depleted T cells, or PBMCs.

This TCR came from a man aged 45-65 years with active COVID-19. The sequenced sample consisted of peripheral blood.

The CDR3 nucleotides read TGCGCCAGCAGCCGCGCGCGTCCCGGGGAGCTGTTTTTT. It translates to CASSRARPGELFF. The genes are TRBV4-3 and TRBJ2-2; D is unclear. The CDR3 consists of 13 residues. The V and J ends lost 4 bases and 6 bases respectively, with 9 bases between them. The germline gives CDR1 LGHNA, CDR2 YSLEER.